A single sample is the source of the 7 T cell receptor beta chains below, sequenced in a study of PD-L1 blockade in urothelial cancer. This sample's time point: pretreatment peripheral blood. The table came from immunoSEQ multiplex PCR; TCRdb's copy has only in-frame clones and leaves some out. The table records under 95,000 clones, 65% to 85% of them present only once. The sample consisted of PBMCs, taken around atezolizumab (anti-PD-L1) treatment. The receptors stem from a man in his sixties with urothelial cancer.

This chain links TRBV5-1 with TRBJ2-1; 12 bases align to TRBD2. The junction had 6 bases not matched to a gene; V was cut back by 0 bases and J by 8 bases. The CDR3 contains 16 residues. Germline V lookup: CDR1 SGHRS, CDR2 YFSETQ. CDR3 region: CASSLDWTSGTYEQFF. DNA for the CDR3: TGCGCCAGCAGCTTGGATTGGACTAGCGGGACCTATGAGCAGTTCTTC.

This sequence joins TRBV7-9 and TRBJ1-2; perhaps TRBD1 as D (5 bases). This CDR3 comprises 14 residues. Deletions cut 5 bases from V and 8 bases from J, with 18 bases between. Germline values: CDR1 SEHNR, CDR2 FQNEAQ (reference sequence). CDR3 sequence: CASSPDSHSRGYTF. The CDR3 DNA follows: TGTGCCAGCAGCCCAGACAGCCACTCAAGAGGCTACACCTTC.

The chain recombines TRBV27 with TRBJ1-4; weak D call: TRBD1 (6 bases). Trimming pared 8 bases from V and 5 bases from J, leaving 15 bases between. CDR3 length equals 14 residues. Germline V gene data show CDR1 as MNHEY and CDR2 as SMNVEV (reference sequence). The chain's CDR3 is CASRPGAKNEKLFF. CDR3 DNA sequence: TGTGCCAGCCGACCAGGGGCAAAGAATGAAAAACTGTTTTTT.

The chain links TRBV5-8 to TRBJ2-5; TRBD1 agrees at 9 bases. The CDR3 is 16 residues long. Germline-derived CDR1 and CDR2 are SGHTS and YDEGEE. Losses at the gene ends were 4 bases for V and 1 base for J; bases not matched to a gene: 8. This CDR3 reads CASSAGTGKTQETQYF. The CDR3 DNA reads TGTGCCAGCAGCGCTGGGACAGGGAAGACCCAAGAGACCCAGTACTTC.

J is TRBJ2-1 and V is TRBV11-2; tentatively, D is TRBD2 (6 bases). This CDR3 is 13 amino acids long. CDR1 and CDR2 (germline): SGHAT, FQNNGV. The V and J ends lost 3 bases and 4 bases respectively, with 7 bases between them. The CDR3 is CASSLGLYNEQFF. CDR3 DNA sequence: TGTGCCAGCAGCTTGGGACTGTACAATGAGCAGTTCTTC.

This rearrangement joins TRBV9 to TRBJ2-3; no reliable D call. This CDR3 has 12 amino acids. Germline V gene data show CDR1 as SGDLS and CDR2 as YYNGEE. Trimming removed 0 bases at V and 5 bases at J, with 4 bases between. The CDR3 nucleotides read TGTGCCAGCAGCGTAGGAGAAGATACGCAGTATTTT. Protein product: CASSVGEDTQYF.

The rearrangement joins TRBV7-9 to TRBJ2-1, with D maybe TRBD1 (6 bases). Between the trimmed V and J ends, which lost 5 bases and 8 bases, there was a span of 25 bases. This CDR3 is 17 amino acids long. Germline CDR1 and CDR2: SEHNR and FQNEAQ (reference sequence). Here the CDR3 DNA reads TGTGCCAGCAGCCTATTCCTTGGTACCAGGGGTATCGATGAGCAGTTCTTC. Translated, it gives CASSLFLGTRGIDEQFF.